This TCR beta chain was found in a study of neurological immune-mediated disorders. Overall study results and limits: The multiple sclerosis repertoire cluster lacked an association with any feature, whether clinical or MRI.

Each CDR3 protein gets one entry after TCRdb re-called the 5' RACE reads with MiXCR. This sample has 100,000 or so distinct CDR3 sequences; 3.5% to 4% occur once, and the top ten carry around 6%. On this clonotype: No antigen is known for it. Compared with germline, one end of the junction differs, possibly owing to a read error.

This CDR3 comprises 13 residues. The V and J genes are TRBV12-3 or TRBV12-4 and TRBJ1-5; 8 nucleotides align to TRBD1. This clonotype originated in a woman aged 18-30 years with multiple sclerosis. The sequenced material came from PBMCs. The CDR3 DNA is TGTGCCAGCAGTTTGACAGGGGATAAGACCCAGAATTTT. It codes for CASSLTGDKTQNF.